A single sample is the source of the 19 T cell receptor beta chains below, sequenced in a study of response to subunit inactivated influenza vaccine. In TCRdb, the RT-PCR reads were re-called with MiXCR into one record per CDR3 protein. The data show over 400,000 distinct CDR3 sequences, with 10% to 11% seen just once and about 12% held by the top ten. Here the sequenced sample was PBMCs from blood, taken roughly 45 days after vaccination. The receptor set was obtained from a man in his forties or fifties who received an inactivated influenza vaccine.

The chain combines TRBV3-1 with TRBJ2-5; possible D gene TRBD2, 6 bases. Trimming removed 2 bases from V and 0 bases from J, with 13 bases in between. The germline CDR1 and CDR2 sequences are LGHDT and YNNKEL (reference sequence). The CDR3 consists of 16 residues. CDR3 residues: CASSQMGGRYQETQYF. In DNA, the CDR3 is TGTGCCAGCAGCCAAATGGGAGGACGATACCAAGAGACCCAGTACTTC.

This clonotype was counted at least ten times. This sequence joins TRBV9 and TRBJ2-3; TRBD2 matches at 7 bases. The V segment lost 2 bases and the J segment 2 bases; nucleotides outside the gene matches: 2. This CDR3 has 14 amino acids. CDR1 and CDR2 from the germline V gene are SGDLS and YYNGEE. The DNA of the CDR3 is TGTGCCAGCAGCGTTGCGGGAGACACAGATACGCAGTATTTT. Translation gives CASSVAGDTDTQYF.

There are a few counts of this clonotype. The V and J genes are TRBV6-5 and TRBJ1-4; TRBD1 aligns across 11 bases. This CDR3 comprises 18 residues. Germline loops: CDR1 MNHEY, CDR2 SVGAGI. The junction had 10 bases not matched to a gene; V was cut back by 2 bases and J by 5 bases. CDR3 sequence: CASSYRVPGQGGNEKLFF. CDR3 nucleotides: TGTGCCAGCAGTTACCGCGTCCCGGGACAGGGGGGAAATGAAAAACTGTTTTTT.

The chain has TRBV4-2 and TRBJ1-4; a possible D gene is TRBD1 (5 bases). CDR3 length: 16 amino acids. The V gene lost 0 bases and the J gene lost 1 base, with 9 bases spanning the gap. Germline values: CDR1 LGHNA, CDR2 YNFKEQ. This CDR3 is CASSQDSGRTNEKLFF. The CDR3 bases are TGTGCCAGCAGCCAAGATTCAGGGCGAACTAATGAAAAACTGTTTTTT.

This clonotype was found many times. V usage is TRBV5-6 and J usage is TRBJ1-2, with D hard to call. With 5 bases removed from V and 7 bases from J, the gap between germline ends came to 12 bases. This CDR3 spans 12 amino acids. The germline V gene has CDR1 SGHDT and CDR2 YYEEEE. DNA of the CDR3: TGTGCCAGCAGTTTAGGAACTAGTGGCTACACCTTC. Translation: CASSLGTSGYTF.

The rearrangement joins TRBV10-3 to TRBJ2-3, with 7 bases identical to TRBD2. Losses at the gene ends were 6 bases for V and 2 bases for J; bases not matched to a gene: 5. Looked up from germline, CDR1 is ENHRY and CDR2 is SYGVKD. CDR3 length equals 14 residues. CDR3 sequence reads: CAIRALADTDTQYF. The CDR3 DNA reads as TGTGCCATCAGGGCCCTAGCGGACACAGATACGCAGTATTTT.

The table lists this clonotype with many counts. The CDR3, as DNA: TGCAGCGTTGAACAGGGGGTAGGGAACGGGGAGCTGTTTTTT. It specifies CSVEQGVGNGELFF. The J gene is TRBJ2-2, the V gene TRBV29-1; 7 positions match TRBD1. V dropped 2 bases and J dropped 7; count of bases not matched to a gene: 7. The CDR3 is 14 residues long. Germline CDR1 SQVTM, CDR2 ANQGSEA.

There are a few counts of this clonotype. The chain recombines TRBV6-2 or TRBV6-3 with TRBJ2-5; D gene uncertain. This CDR3 is 14 amino acids long. Deletions cut 6 bases from V and 1 base from J, with 12 bases between. Germline values: CDR1 MNHEY, CDR2 SVGEGT. CDR3 nucleotide sequence: TGTGCCAGCAGAGATAGCCCTCTCCAAGAGACCCAGTACTTC. Translation gives CASRDSPLQETQYF.

The chain joins TRBV29-1 to TRBJ1-2; TRBD1 matches at 8 bases. The junction had 14 bases not matched to a gene; V was cut back by 7 bases and J by 7 bases. The CDR3 consists of 14 residues. CDR1 and CDR2 (germline): SQVTM, ANQGSEA. The CDR3 region has the DNA TGCAGCGCCGAGGACAGGGCTTCCTCTCTTGGCTACACCTTC. It is translated as CSAEDRASSLGYTF. Based on the CDR3 plus reference TRBV29-1 and TRBJ1-2, the full variable domain is SAVISQKPSRDICQRGTSLTIQCQVDSQVTMMFWYRQQPGQSLTLIATANQGSEATYESGFVIDKFPISRPNLTFSTLTVSNMSPEDSSIYLCSAEDRASSLGYTFGSGTRLTVV.

This clonotype was recorded a few times. A much bigger clone sits one base away, suggesting this may be a read error. The chain has TRBV5-1 and TRBJ2-3; no firm D call. The CDR3 runs 14 residues. Germline CDR1 reads SGHRS; CDR2 reads YFSETQ. V was clipped by 0 bases and J by 2 bases, with 7 bases between them. CDR3 loop: CASSLDSVTDTQYF. CDR3 in DNA: TGCGCCAGCAGCTTGGACAGTGTCACAGATACGCAGTATTTT.

This clonotype was seen a few times. The CDR3 DNA follows: TGTGCCAGCAGCGAACTTTTGGGTGACATTCAGTACTTC. Encoded protein: CASSELLGDIQYF. The V and J genes are TRBV2 and TRBJ2-4; D is unclear. Germline lookup yields CDR1 SNHLY and CDR2 FYNNEI. CDR3 size: 13 residues. V was shortened by 6 bases and J by 8 bases, with 14 bases between the two germline ends.

The chain recombines TRBV6-2 or TRBV6-3 with TRBJ2-7, with TRBD1 matching 8 bases. The J segment lost 5 bases and the V segment lost 6 bases, leaving 9 bases of the junction unmatched. The CDR3 has 14 residues. Germline CDR1 and CDR2: MNHEY and SVGEGT. CDR3 region: CASRPGGARDEQYF. DNA for the CDR3: TGTGCCAGCAGACCAGGGGGCGCGAGGGACGAGCAGTACTTC.

There are a few counts of this clonotype. V gene TRBV10-3 combines with J gene TRBJ2-3, with a possible D match to TRBD1 (5 bases). Between the trimmed V and J ends, which lost 0 bases and 0 bases, there was a span of 10 bases. The CDR3 has 16 residues. The germline V gene encodes CDR1 ENHRY and CDR2 SYGVKD. The CDR3 spells CAISESDSTSTDTQYF. In DNA, the CDR3 is TGTGCCATCAGTGAGTCAGACAGTACTAGCACAGATACGCAGTATTTT.

V usage is TRBV2 and J usage is TRBJ2-2; D not resolved. Trimming took off 7 bases at V and 0 bases at J, with 15 bases between the two ends. Germline assignment: CDR1 SNHLY and CDR2 FYNNEI. This CDR3 has 16 amino acids. The CDR3 nucleotides are TGTGCCAGCACGGGCAGTCTTACTTCGAACACCGGGGAGCTGTTTTTT. Amino acid sequence: CASTGSLTSNTGELFF.

This clonotype has at least ten counts. The chain has TRBV12-3 or TRBV12-4 and TRBJ2-2; TRBD1 might be the D (5 bases). The CDR3 has 16 residues. The ends were cut back, 3 bases at V and 7 bases at J, with 18 bases in the middle. The CDR3 DNA reads TGTGCCAGCAGTTTCCGCCTTCGGACAAGGCGCGGGGAGCTGTTTTTT. This gives the protein CASSFRLRTRRGELFF.

This clonotype has ten or more counts. V is TRBV12-3 or TRBV12-4 and J is TRBJ2-7, with D perhaps given as TRBD1 or TRBD2 (5 bases each). The germline V and J ends were trimmed by 7 bases and 3 bases, with 13 bases remaining between them. The CDR3 spans 13 residues. The CDR3 protein is CASTFPGGYEQYF. CDR3 bases: TGTGCCAGCACCTTCCCTGGGGGCTACGAGCAGTACTTC.

The CDR3 here is CSASAYSTDTQYF. CDR3 bases: TGCAGTGCTAGCGCATACAGCACAGATACGCAGTATTTT. V usage is TRBV20-1 and J usage is TRBJ2-3; D is unresolved. The V gene's germline CDR1 is DFQATT and CDR2 SNEGSKA (reference sequence). Deletions cut 3 bases from V and 0 bases from J, with 7 bases between. The CDR3 has 13 amino acids.

Many counts were recorded for this clonotype. CDR3 nucleotide sequence: TGCGCCAGCAGCTCTGAAGCGGGGGGGCAAACGCAGTATTTT. Its translation: CASSSEAGGQTQYF. The chain combines TRBV5-1 with TRBJ2-3, with 10 nucleotides matching TRBD2. V dropped 3 bases and J dropped 9; count of bases not matched to a gene: 7. The CDR3 consists of 14 residues. Germline V CDR1 and CDR2: SGHRS, YFSETQ.

This clonotype was counted many times. V is TRBV5-1 and J is TRBJ2-3; 9 nucleotides agree with TRBD1. CDR3 length: 15 residues. With V trimmed by 3 bases and J by 5 bases, 7 bases remained unmatched. CDR1 is SGHRS and CDR2 is YFSETQ in the germline V gene. The CDR3 DNA follows: TGCGCCAGCAGCTCGAACAGGGGGCGGAAAGATACGCAGTATTTT. Protein product: CASSSNRGRKDTQYF.